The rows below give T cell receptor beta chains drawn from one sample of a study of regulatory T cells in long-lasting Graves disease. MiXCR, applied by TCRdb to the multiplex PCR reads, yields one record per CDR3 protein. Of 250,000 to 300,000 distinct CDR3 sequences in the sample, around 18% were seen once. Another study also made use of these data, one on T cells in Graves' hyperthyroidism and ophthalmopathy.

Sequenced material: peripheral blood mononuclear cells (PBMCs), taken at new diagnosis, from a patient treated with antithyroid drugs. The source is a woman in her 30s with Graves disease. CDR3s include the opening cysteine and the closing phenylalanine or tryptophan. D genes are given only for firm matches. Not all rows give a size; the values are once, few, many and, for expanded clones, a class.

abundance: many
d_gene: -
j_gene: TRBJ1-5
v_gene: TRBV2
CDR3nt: TGTGCCAGCAGTGAATTCGGCGATCAGCCCCAGCATTTT
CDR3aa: CASSEFGDQPQHF

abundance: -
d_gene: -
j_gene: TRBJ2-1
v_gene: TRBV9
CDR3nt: TGTGCCAGCAGCGTAGGATATTACAATGAGCAGTTCTTC
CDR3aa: CASSVGYYNEQFF

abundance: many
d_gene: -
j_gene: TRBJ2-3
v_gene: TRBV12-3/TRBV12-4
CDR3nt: TGTGCCAGCAGTTTTGGGTCAAGGACAGATACGCAGTATTTT
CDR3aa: CASSFGSRTDTQYF

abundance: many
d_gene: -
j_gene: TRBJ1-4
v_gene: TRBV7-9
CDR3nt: TGTGCCAGCAGCTCCCCCACCGAAAAACTGTTTTTT
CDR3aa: CASSSPTEKLFF

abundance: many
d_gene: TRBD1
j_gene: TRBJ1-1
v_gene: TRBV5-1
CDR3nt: TGCGCCAGCAGCTTGACAGGGGGCCCCACTGAAGCTTTCTTT
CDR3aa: CASSLTGGPTEAFF

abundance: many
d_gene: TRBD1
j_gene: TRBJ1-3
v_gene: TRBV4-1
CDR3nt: TGCGCCAGCAGCCAACGACAGGGTTTCTCTGGAAACACCATATATTTT
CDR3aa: CASSQRQGFSGNTIYF

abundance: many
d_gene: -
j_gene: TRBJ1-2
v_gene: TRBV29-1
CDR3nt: TGCAGCGTTGAAGATCTAATTGCCGGACTCTATGGCTACACCTTC
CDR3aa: CSVEDLIAGLYGYTF

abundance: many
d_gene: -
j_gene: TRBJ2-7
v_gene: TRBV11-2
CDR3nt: TGTGCCAGCAGCTTACCTCTCTTGGGCTACGAGCAGTACTTC
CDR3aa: CASSLPLLGYEQYF

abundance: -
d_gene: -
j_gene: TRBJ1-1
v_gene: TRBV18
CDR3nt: TGTGCCAGCTCACCCCAGGGCCTGAAGGCTGAAGCTTTCTTT
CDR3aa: CASSPQGLKAEAFF

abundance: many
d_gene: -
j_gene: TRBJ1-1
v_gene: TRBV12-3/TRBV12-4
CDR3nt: TGTGCCAGCAGCCGTCTCCGGGATTTAGGCACTGAAGCTTTCTTT
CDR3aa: CASSRLRDLGTEAFF

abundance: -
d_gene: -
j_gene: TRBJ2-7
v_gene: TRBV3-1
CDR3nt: TGTGCCAGCAGCCAAGAAACCCTCTACGAGCAGTACTTC
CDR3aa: CASSQETLYEQYF

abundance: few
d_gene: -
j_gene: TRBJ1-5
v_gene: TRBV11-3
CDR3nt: TGTGCCAGCAGCCCAATTGATTTCGGGGGCTATCAGCCCCAGCATTTT
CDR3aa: CASSPIDFGGYQPQHF

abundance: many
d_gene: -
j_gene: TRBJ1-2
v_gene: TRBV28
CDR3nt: TGTGCCAGCAGGGGGGGCACGAGGGATGGCTACACCTTC
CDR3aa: CASRGGTRDGYTF

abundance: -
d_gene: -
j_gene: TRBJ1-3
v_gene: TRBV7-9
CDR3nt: TGTGCCAGCAGCTTAATCCCGGACTCTGGAAACACCATATATTTT
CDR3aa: CASSLIPDSGNTIYF

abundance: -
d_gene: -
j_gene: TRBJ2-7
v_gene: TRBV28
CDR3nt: TGTGCCAGCACCAGGGACGTTCAACAGTACTTC
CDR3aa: CASTRDVQQYF

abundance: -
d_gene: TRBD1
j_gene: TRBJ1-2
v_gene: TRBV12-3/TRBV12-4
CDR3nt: TGTGCCAAGGGGGACAGACCTGGAGACGGCTACACCTTC
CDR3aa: CAKGDRPGDGYTF

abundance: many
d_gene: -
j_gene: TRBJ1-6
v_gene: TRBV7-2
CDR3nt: TGTGCCAGCAGCTTCGGCAGGGACGGTACACCCCTCCACTTT
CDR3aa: CASSFGRDGTPLHF

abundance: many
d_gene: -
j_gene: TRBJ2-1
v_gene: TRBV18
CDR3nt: TGTGCCAGCTCAGCTGAGTGGGGGGGCGCCGACAATGAGCAGTTCTTC
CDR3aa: CASSAEWGGADNEQFF

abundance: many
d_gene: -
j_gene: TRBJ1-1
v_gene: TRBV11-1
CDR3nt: TGTGCCAGCAGCTGGGGGCGTGGCACTGAAGCTTTCTTT
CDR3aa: CASSWGRGTEAFF

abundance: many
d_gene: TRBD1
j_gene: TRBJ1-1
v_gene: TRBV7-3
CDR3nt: TGTGCCAGCAGCCCGGACAGGGGGATAGGGACTGAAGCTTTCTTT
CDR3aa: CASSPDRGIGTEAFF

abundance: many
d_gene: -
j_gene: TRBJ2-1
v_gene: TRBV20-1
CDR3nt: TGCAGTGCTCAGCACAGATTGGGCCTATACAATGAGCAGTTCTTC
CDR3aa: CSAQHRLGLYNEQFF

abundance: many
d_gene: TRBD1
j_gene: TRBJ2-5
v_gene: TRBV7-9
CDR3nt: TGTGCCAGCTGCACGGGACAGGGGGCCGGAGAGACCCAGTACTTC
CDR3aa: CASCTGQGAGETQYF

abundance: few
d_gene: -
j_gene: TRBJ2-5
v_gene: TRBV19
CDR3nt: TGTGCCAGTAGTATGGGGACACAAGAGACCCAGTACTTC
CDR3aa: CASSMGTQETQYF

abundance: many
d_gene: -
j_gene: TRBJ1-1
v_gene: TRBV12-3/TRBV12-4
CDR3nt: TGTGCCAGCACCCCTCGAGCTTCGGGTTTTGAGAAAGCTTTCTTT
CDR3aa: CASTPRASGFEKAFF

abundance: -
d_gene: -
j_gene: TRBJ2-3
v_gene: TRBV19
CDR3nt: TGTGCCAGTAGTATAGGGGGAGGTCCGAATACGCAGTATTTT
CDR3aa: CASSIGGGPNTQYF

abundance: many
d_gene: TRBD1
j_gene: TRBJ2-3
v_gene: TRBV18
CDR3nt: TGTGCCAGCTCACCGGGTGTCGACAGGGGAGATACGCAGTATTTT
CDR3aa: CASSPGVDRGDTQYF

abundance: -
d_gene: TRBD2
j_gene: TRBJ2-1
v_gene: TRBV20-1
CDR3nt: TGCAGTGGACCTAGCGGGGGCCAGCACGGTGAGCAGTTCTTC
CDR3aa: CSGPSGGQHGEQFF

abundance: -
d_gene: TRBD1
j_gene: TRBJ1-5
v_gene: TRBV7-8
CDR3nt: TGTGCCAGCAGCACCGGGACAGTGAATCAGCCCCAGCATTTT
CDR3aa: CASSTGTVNQPQHF

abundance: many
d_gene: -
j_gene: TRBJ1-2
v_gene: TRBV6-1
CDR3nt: TGTGCCAGCAGTGAAGCCAGACGGGGCCCTCGTGGCTACACCTTC
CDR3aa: CASSEARRGPRGYTF

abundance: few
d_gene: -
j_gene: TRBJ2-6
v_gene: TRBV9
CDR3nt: TGTGCCAGCAGCGTAGGCTCATCCCGGGGCGGGGGCCCTGGGGCCAACGTCCTGACTTTC
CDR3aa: CASSVGSSRGGGPGANVLTF

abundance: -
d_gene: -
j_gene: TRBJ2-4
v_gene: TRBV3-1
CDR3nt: TGTGCCAGCAGCCAAATAAAGAACATTCAGTACTTC
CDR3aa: CASSQIKNIQYF

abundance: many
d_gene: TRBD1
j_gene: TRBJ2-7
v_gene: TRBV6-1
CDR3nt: TGTGCCAGCAGAACGACAGGGGTTTCCTACGAGCAGTACTTC
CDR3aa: CASRTTGVSYEQYF

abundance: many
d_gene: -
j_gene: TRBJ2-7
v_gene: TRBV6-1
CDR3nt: TGTGCCAGCAGTCCGACAGGTCCCTACGAGCAGTACTTC
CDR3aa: CASSPTGPYEQYF

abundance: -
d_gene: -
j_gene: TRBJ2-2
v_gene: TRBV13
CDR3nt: TGTGCCAGCAGCTTAGTATCTCAGGGAACCAACACCGGGGAGCTGTTTTTT
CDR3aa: CASSLVSQGTNTGELFF

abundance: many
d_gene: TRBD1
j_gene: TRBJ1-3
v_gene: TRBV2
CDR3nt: TGTGCCAGCAGTGATTCGACAGGGGTTGGAAACACCATATATTTT
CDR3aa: CASSDSTGVGNTIYF

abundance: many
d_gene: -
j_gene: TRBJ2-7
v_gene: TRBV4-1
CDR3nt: TGTGCCAGCAGCCAAGATCGGATGGGCTACGAGCAGTACTTC
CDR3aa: CASSQDRMGYEQYF

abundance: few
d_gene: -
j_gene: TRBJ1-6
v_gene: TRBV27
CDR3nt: TGTGCCAGCTCCGGGGCCCGGTCACCCCTCCACTTT
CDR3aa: CASSGARSPLHF

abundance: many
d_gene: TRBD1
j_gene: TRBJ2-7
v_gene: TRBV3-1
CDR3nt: TGTGCCAGCAGCCGAACATCACAGGGGGCCTACTACGAGCAGTACTTC
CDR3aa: CASSRTSQGAYYEQYF

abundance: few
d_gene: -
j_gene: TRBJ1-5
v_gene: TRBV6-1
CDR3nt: TGTGCCAGCATGGAGGTTAGCAATCAGCCCCAGCATTTT
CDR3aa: CASMEVSNQPQHF

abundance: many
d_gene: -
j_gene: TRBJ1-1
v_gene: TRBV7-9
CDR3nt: TGTGCCAGCAGCTTAGCCCTTTATGGGGTTAGGGCTTTCTTT
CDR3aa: CASSLALYGVRAFF

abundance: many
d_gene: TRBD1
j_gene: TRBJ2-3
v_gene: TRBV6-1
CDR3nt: TGTGCCAGCAGACAGGGGACCTACACAGATACGCAGTATTTT
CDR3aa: CASRQGTYTDTQYF

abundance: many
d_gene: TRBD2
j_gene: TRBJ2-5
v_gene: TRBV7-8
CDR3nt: TGTGCCAGCAGCTTATACCGACTAGCGGGCGCCCCTCTCCAAGAGACCCAGTACTTC
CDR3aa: CASSLYRLAGAPLQETQYF

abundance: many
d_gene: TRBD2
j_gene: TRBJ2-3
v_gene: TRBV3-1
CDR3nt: TGTGCCAGCAGCCTAGCGGGGGGGGTAGGAGATACGCAGTATTTT
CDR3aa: CASSLAGGVGDTQYF

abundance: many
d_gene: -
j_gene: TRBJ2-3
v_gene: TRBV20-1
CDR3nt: TGCAGTGCTAGAGGTTCCACAGATACGCAGTATTTT
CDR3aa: CSARGSTDTQYF

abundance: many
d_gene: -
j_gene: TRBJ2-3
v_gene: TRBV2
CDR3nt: TGTGCCAGCAGTGACGACAGCACAGATACGCAGTATTTT
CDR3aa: CASSDDSTDTQYF

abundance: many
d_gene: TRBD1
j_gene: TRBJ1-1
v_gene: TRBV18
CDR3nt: TGTGCCAGCTCTCAACAGGGGACCCTTTCCACTGAAGCTTTCTTT
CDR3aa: CASSQQGTLSTEAFF

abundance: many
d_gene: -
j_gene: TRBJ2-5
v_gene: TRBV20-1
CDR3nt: TGCAGTGCTACAAGTAGCGTCCCAGAGACCCAGTACTTC
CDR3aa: CSATSSVPETQYF

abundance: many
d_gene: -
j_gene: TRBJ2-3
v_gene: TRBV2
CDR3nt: TGTGCCAGCAGTGGGGGTGGGGGGCATACAGATACGCAGTATTTT
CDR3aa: CASSGGGGHTDTQYF

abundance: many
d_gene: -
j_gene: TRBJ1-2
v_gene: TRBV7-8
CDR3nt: TGTGCCAGCAGCTCCCACAGGGATGGCTACACCTTC
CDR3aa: CASSSHRDGYTF

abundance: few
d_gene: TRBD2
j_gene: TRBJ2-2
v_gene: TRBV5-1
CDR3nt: TGCGCCAGCAGCACCTCGACTAGCGGGGGGCGACGCGTCACCGGGGAGCTGTTTTTT
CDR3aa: CASSTSTSGGRRVTGELFF

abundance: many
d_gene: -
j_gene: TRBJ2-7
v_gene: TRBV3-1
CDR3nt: TGTGCCAGCAGGTCCACGGGGGGCAGGAACTCCGAGCAGTACTTC
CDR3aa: CASRSTGGRNSEQYF

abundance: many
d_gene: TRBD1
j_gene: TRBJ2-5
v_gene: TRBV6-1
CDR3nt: TGTGCCAGCAGTGAGATGACAGGGGGCATAGAGGAGACCCAGTACTTC
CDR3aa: CASSEMTGGIEETQYF

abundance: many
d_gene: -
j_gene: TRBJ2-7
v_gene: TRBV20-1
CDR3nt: TGCAGTCTCAGAGGGATACTAGCAAACGAGCAGTACTTC
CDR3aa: CSLRGILANEQYF